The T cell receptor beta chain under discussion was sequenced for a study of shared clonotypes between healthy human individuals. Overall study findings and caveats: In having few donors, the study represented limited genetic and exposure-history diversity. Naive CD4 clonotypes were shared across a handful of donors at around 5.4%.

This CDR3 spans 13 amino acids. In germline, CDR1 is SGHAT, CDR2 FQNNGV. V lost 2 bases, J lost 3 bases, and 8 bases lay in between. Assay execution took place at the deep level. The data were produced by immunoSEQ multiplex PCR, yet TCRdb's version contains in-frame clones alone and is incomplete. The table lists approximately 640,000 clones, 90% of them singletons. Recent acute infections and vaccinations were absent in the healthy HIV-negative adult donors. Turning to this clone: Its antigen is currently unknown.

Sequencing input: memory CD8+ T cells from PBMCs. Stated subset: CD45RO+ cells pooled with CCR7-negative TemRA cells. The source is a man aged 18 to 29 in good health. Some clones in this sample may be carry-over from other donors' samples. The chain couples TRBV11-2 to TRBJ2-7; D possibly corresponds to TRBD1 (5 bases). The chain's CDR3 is CASSLTTVYEQYF. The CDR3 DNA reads TGTGCCAGCAGCTTAACGACAGTCTACGAGCAGTACTTC. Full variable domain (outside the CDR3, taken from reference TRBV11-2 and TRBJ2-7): EAGVAQSPRYKIIEKRQSVAFWCNPISGHATLYWYQQILGQGPKLLIQFQNNGVVDDSQLPKDRFSAERLKGVDSTLKIQPAKLEDSAVYLCASSLTTVYEQYFGPGTRLTVT.